The rows below give T cell receptor beta chains drawn from one sample of a study of shared clonotypes between healthy human individuals. This table comes from immunoSEQ multiplex PCR, and its TCRdb copy is limited to in-frame clones, with some not included. The repertoire has around 1.4 million clones, 98% of them found once; the top ten carry over 0.3%. The specimen was naive CD4+ T cells sorted from blood. The receptors here all came from a man aged 30 to 45 in good health. CDR3s include the opening cysteine and the closing phenylalanine or tryptophan. Fields, in order: D gene, V gene, J gene, clone size, CDR3 DNA, CDR3 protein. A D gene is named only where the DNA matches it firmly. Size is stated for part of the rows, as once, few or many counts, or as a class when the clone is expanded.

-	TRBV6-6	TRBJ2-5	-	TGTGCCAGCAGTTACCCGGACTTATTACAAGAGACCCAGTACTTC	CASSYPDLLQETQYF
-	TRBV25-1	TRBJ2-1	-	TGTGCCAGCAGTGCCCCCGGGCAGGACTACAATGAGCAGTTCTTC	CASSAPGQDYNEQFF
TRBD1	TRBV5-1	TRBJ2-7	-	TGCGCCAGCAGCTCCGGGACAGTTGAAGGGGAGCAGTACTTC	CASSSGTVEGEQYF
TRBD1	TRBV5-4	TRBJ2-4	-	TGTGCCAGCAGCCGGACCCCCGACAGGGCGGTAAAAAACATTCAGTACTTC	CASSRTPDRAVKNIQYF
TRBD1	TRBV7-6	TRBJ1-2	-	TGTGCCAGCAACAGGGGAAACTATGGCTACACCTTC	CASNRGNYGYTF
-	TRBV29-1	TRBJ2-2	-	TGCAGCGTTCTTCGGCGGAACAACACCGGGGAGCTGTTTTTT	CSVLRRNNTGELFF
TRBD1	TRBV7-2	TRBJ2-7	once	TGTGCCAGCAGCTTAAGCCCTCGTTCCAGCCGGACAGGGGTGGACGAGCAGTACTTC	CASSLSPRSSRTGVDEQYF
TRBD1	TRBV10-3	TRBJ2-7	-	TGTGCCATCAGTGTACCGGACAGGGGCTACGAGCAGTACTTC	CAISVPDRGYEQYF
-	TRBV11-2	TRBJ2-3	-	TGTGCCAGCAGCTTATCCTACAGGGATACGCAGTATTTT	CASSLSYRDTQYF
TRBD1	TRBV5-4	TRBJ2-3	-	TGTGCCAGCAGCACGGGGACAGGCGATACGCAGTATTTT	CASSTGTGDTQYF
-	TRBV7-3	TRBJ2-1	-	TGTGCCAGCAGCTTACAGGGTATGGACAATGAGCAGTTCTTC	CASSLQGMDNEQFF
-	TRBV7-6	TRBJ2-1	-	TGTGCCAGCAGCCTGATGGACTCTGGGGAGCAGTTCTTC	CASSLMDSGEQFF
-	TRBV7-9	TRBJ2-3	-	TGTGCCAGCTCACGGGGGGCGAAGAGTGATACGCAGTATTTT	CASSRGAKSDTQYF
-	TRBV29-1	TRBJ2-1	-	TGCAGCGTTGTTCTGGGGTACAATGAGCAGTTCTTC	CSVVLGYNEQFF
TRBD1	TRBV6-1	TRBJ2-7	-	TGTGCCACCGAGAAGACAGGGGTCCTATACGAGCAGTACTTC	CATEKTGVLYEQYF
-	TRBV4-1	TRBJ2-3	-	TGCGCCAGCAGCCAAGACGACTCCGATACGCAGTATTTT	CASSQDDSDTQYF